This entry features one TCR beta chain sequence. This entry comes from a study of identical twins. One entry per CDR3 protein results from TCRdb running MiXCR on the 5' RACE reads. The table shows hundreds of thousands of distinct CDR3 sequences, with 18% occurring only once. Germline CDR1 reads SGDLS; CDR2 reads YYNGEE. The CDR3 runs to 17 residues. Trimming at V came to 3 bases and at J to 7 bases, leaving 15 bases not matched to a gene. These data were also filed under a second study, of T cells expressing NK-cell markers. That work adds: Just one sequenced donor of eight was HCMV-seronegative, while seven were seropositive. For several experiments, T cell sorting was restricted to the alpha-beta TCR population by means of an anti-gamma-delta TCR antibody. In about 6 donors, dominant CD3+CD56+NKG2C+ clones formed 1.0-7.0% of CD8+ cells.

Sample: PBMCs. This clonotype was obtained from a woman aged 18-29 years in good health. The rearrangement links TRBV9 to TRBJ2-4, with 8 nucleotides matching TRBD2. CDR3 sequence reads: CASSAGGGTRQINIQYF. The CDR3 nucleotides read TGTGCCAGCAGCGCCGGGGGGGGGACCCGACAAATTAACATTCAGTACTTC.